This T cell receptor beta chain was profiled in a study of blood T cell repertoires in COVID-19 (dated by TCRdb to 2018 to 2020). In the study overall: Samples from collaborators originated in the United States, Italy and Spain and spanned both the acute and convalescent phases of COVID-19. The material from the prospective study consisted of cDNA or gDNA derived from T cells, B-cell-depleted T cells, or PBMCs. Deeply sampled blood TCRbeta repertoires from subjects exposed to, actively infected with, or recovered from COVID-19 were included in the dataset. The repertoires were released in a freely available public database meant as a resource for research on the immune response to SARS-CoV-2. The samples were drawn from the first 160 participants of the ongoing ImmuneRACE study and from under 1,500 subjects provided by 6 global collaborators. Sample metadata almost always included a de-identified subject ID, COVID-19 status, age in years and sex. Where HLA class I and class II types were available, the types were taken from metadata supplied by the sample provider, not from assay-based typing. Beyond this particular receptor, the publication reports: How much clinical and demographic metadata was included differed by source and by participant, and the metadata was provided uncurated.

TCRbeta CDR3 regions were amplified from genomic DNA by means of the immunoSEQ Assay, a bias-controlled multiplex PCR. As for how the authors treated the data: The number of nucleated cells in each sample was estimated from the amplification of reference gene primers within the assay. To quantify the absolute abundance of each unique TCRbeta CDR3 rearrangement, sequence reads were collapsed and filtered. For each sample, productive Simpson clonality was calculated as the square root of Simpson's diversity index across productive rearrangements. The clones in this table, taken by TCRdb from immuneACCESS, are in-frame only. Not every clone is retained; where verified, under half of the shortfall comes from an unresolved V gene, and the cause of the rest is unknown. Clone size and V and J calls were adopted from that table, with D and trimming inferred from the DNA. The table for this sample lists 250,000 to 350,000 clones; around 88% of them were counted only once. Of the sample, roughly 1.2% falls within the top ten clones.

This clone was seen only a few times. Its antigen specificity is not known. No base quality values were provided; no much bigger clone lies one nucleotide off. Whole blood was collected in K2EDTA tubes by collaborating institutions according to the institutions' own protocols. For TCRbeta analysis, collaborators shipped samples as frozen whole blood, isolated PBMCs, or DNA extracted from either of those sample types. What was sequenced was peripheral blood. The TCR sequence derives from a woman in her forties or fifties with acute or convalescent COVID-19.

In nucleotide form, the sequence is TGTGCCAGCAGTTCAGGGACAGGGGGTTTCACAGATACGCAGTATTTT. Translated, it reads CASSSGTGGFTDTQYF. Recombination linked TRBV27 to TRBJ2-3; 11 bases in the junction line up with TRBD1. Looking up the germline V gene (reference sequence) yields CDR1 MNHEY and CDR2 SMNVEV. The CDR3, from cysteine to phenylalanine, totals 16 residues. Here the CDR3 DNA is all that survives: 48 bases in frame from base 1. From V the trimming removes 4 bases and from J it removes 2 bases, while the gene matches leave 5 bases of the junction unaccounted for.